This TCR beta chain appears in the sequencing data of a study of blood T cells in healthy people across ages. This CDR3 region has 16 residues. Looked up from germline, CDR1 is SGHTA and CDR2 is FQGNSA. J gave up 5 bases and V 5 bases, and 9 bases lay outside the gene matches. Of note for this clonotype: Because it lacks the conserved phenylalanine or tryptophan at the end, this CDR3 is likely a read error.

The study drew donors from healthy Caucasian individuals in Russia aged roughly 6 to 90. Drawing of peripheral blood yielded about 9.6 milliliters from each donor. Using a J-beta primer mix together with a sample-barcoded 5' primer, a second PCR was run for roughly 7 to 12 cycles. TCRdb analysed the 5' RACE reads with MiXCR anew, one entry per CDR3 protein. Of 600,000 to 650,000 distinct CDR3 sequences in the sample, approximately 50% were seen once. The chain uses TRBV7-2 and TRBJ2-1; the match to TRBD2 covers 10 bases. The specimen was blood. This clonotype was sampled from a man aged 55 to 70 in good health. CDR3 nucleotide sequence: TGTGCCAGCAGCCTCCTGGCAGCGGGGGGGAACAATGAGCAGTTCTCC. This codes for CASSLLAAGGNNEQFS.